This is a list of T cell receptor beta chains from one sample in a study of blood T cell repertoires in COVID-19. Only in-frame clones appear in the TCRdb table, and some are missing; sequencing was by immunoSEQ multiplex PCR. The repertoire holds fewer than 300,000 clones, with 65% to 90% as singletons. Sequenced material: peripheral blood. The receptors were sampled from a man aged 45-60 years with active or convalescent COVID-19. Each CDR3 is given with its conserved first and last residue.

CDR3: CASSELQGSNEQFF
V: TRBV5-1

CDR3: CASSLIPGTGNYNEQFF
V: TRBV28

CDR3: CSVLGHPNSGNTIYF
V: TRBV29-1

CDR3: CASSLVGAASYEQYF
V: TRBV7-2

CDR3: CASSLNDFRSSIANYGYTF
V: TRBV7-2

CDR3: CASSPGRDISGNTIYF
V: TRBV7-9

CDR3: CASSLRGTWGNTEAFF
V: TRBV28

CDR3: CASSQDPQGAEAFF
V: TRBV4-1

CDR3: CASSLTGWLAGDYEQYF
V: TRBV7-3

CDR3: CATGLAGAHYNEQFF
V: TRBV7-2

CDR3: CASSLNRGQGPYF
V: TRBV7-8

CDR3: CASSLALSGSSEQYF
V: TRBV7-2

CDR3: CSASSDSTNTEAFF
V: TRBV20-1